Each of the 28 T cell receptor beta chains below was sequenced from the same sample in a study of OX40 agonist ivuxolimab in advanced cancers. Clones were sequenced by immunoSEQ multiplex PCR, and TCRdb holds only the in-frame ones, with some missing. The data show 150,000 to 180,000 clones, 85% to 95% seen once. Here the sequenced sample was CD4+ or CD8+ T cells sorted from blood, taken in a trial of the OX40 agonist ivuxolimab. The receptors here all came from an adult with an advanced solid tumor such as melanoma, head and neck, liver or kidney cancer.

The rearrangement links TRBV4-1 to TRBJ1-3, with D perhaps TRBD1 (6 bases). The CDR3 is 16 residues long. The germline V and J ends were trimmed by 0 bases and 4 bases, with 13 bases remaining between them. Per the germline V gene, CDR1 is MGHRA and CDR2 is YSYEKL. CDR3 amino acids: CASSQEGNRGGNTIYF. CDR3 DNA sequence: TGCGCCAGCAGCCAAGAAGGGAATAGGGGGGGAAACACCATATATTTT.

This chain connects TRBV15 to TRBJ2-1; D is possibly TRBD1 or TRBD2 (6 bases each). This CDR3 contains 15 residues. V lost 0 bases to trimming and J lost 9 bases, with 15 bases between them. From germline, CDR1 is LNHNV and CDR2 YYDKDF (reference sequence). CDR3 amino acids: CATSRDRGQMFEQFF. CDR3 bases: TGTGCCACCAGCAGAGATCGGGGGCAGATGTTTGAGCAGTTCTTC.

This clone was seen a few times. V and J are TRBV18 and TRBJ1-3; TRBD1 might be the D (5 bases). This CDR3 region has 14 residues. Germline V gene lookup returns CDR1 KGHSH and CDR2 LQKENI. V dropped 5 bases and J dropped 2 bases, with 10 bases sitting between them. CDR3 region: CASSSTVPGNTIYF. DNA for the CDR3: TGTGCCAGCTCATCGACAGTCCCTGGAAACACCATATATTTT.

This clone was observed once. The chain combines TRBV28 with TRBJ2-7; 15 nucleotides match TRBD2. V shed 7 bases, J shed 7 bases, and the junction held 20 bases outside the gene matches. Germline V gene lookup returns CDR1 MDHEN and CDR2 SYDVKM. The CDR3 length is 19 residues. CDR3 coding DNA: TGTGCCAGCACTTCTCCCCGTGGACTAGCGGGAGGGCCCAGGGGAGAGCAGTACTTC. It yields the protein CASTSPRGLAGGPRGEQYF.

The chain carries TRBV7-2 and TRBJ2-3; TRBD1 is a possible D gene (6 bases). The CDR3 contains 15 residues. V was clipped by 5 bases and J by 3 bases, with 15 bases between them. Germline CDR1 and CDR2: SGHTA and FQGNSA. For the CDR3, the DNA is TGTGCCAGCAGCGCCCAACCGGGACAAACAGATACGCAGTATTTT. Its protein is CASSAQPGQTDTQYF.

The V call is TRBV30, the J call TRBJ2-7; D ambiguous. This CDR3 region has 11 residues. V lost 5 bases and J lost 1, with 6 bases in between. The germline CDR1 and CDR2 sequences are GTSNPN and SVGIG (reference sequence). The CDR3 loop reads CAWGTSYEQYF. DNA for the CDR3: TGTGCCTGGGGCACGTCCTACGAGCAGTACTTC.

J is TRBJ1-6 and V is TRBV7-2; D remains unclear. Germline lookup yields CDR1 SGHTA and CDR2 FQGNSA. V dropped 5 bases and J dropped 5 bases, with 13 bases sitting between them. The CDR3 is 15 amino acids. The CDR3 DNA reads TGTGCCAGCAGCCTAATCGGCCAAGATAATTCACCCCTCCACTTT. It yields the protein CASSLIGQDNSPLHF.

The chain links TRBV9 to TRBJ1-3; D not resolved. The CDR3 is 12 residues long. The germline V gene has CDR1 SGDLS and CDR2 YYNGEE. V dropped 0 bases and J dropped 4 bases, with 2 bases sitting between them. In DNA form, the CDR3 reads TGTGCCAGCAGCGTAGAAGGAAACACCATATATTTT. Its translation: CASSVEGNTIYF.

The chain employs TRBV5-1 and TRBJ2-7; 9 nucleotides line up with TRBD2. Germline V gives CDR1 SGHRS, CDR2 YFSETQ. The CDR3 extends over 19 amino acids. J gave up 1 base and V 4 bases, and 18 bases lay outside the gene matches. The CDR3 reads CASSRSPPVAGVKSYEQYF. CDR3 nucleotides: TGCGCCAGCAGCCGCTCTCCTCCGGTAGCGGGAGTTAAGTCCTACGAGCAGTACTTC.

The chain links TRBV6-5 to TRBJ2-5, with 12 bases aligning to TRBD2. CDR3 size: 13 residues. From germline, CDR1 is MNHEY and CDR2 SVGAGI. With V trimmed by 6 bases and J by 5 bases, 1 base remained unmatched. Here the CDR3 DNA reads TGTGCCAGCAGCGGACTAGCGGGGGAGACCCAGTACTTC. This codes for CASSGLAGETQYF.

The chain uses TRBV7-2 and TRBJ1-5; D unresolved. Trimming cost V 3 bases and J 7 bases, with 10 bases left between them. Germline CDR1 reads SGHTA; CDR2 reads FQGNSA. There are 13 residues in the CDR3. CDR3 in amino acids: CASSFQEHQPQHF. In nucleotides, the CDR3 is TGTGCCAGCAGCTTTCAGGAGCACCAGCCCCAGCATTTT.

J is TRBJ1-3 and V is TRBV6-5; D is ambiguous. The germline gives CDR1 MNHEY, CDR2 SVGAGI. The CDR3 has 16 amino acids. Trimming took off 0 bases at V and 0 bases at J, with 9 bases between the two ends. The CDR3: CASSYSKPNSGNTIYF. The CDR3 DNA is TGTGCCAGCAGTTACTCTAAGCCAAACTCTGGAAACACCATATATTTT.

The rearrangement uses TRBV6-6 and TRBJ2-1; no reliable D call. The CDR3 has 13 residues. Germline CDR1 reads MNHNY; CDR2 reads SVGAGI (reference sequence). Trimming pared 0 bases from V and 8 bases from J, leaving 8 bases between. The CDR3 loop reads CASSYSVGYEQFF. The CDR3 DNA reads as TGTGCCAGCAGTTACTCAGTGGGATATGAGCAGTTCTTC.

J is TRBJ2-7 and V is TRBV7-2; TRBD2 is a possible D gene (6 bases). V was trimmed by 5 bases and J by 4 bases, leaving 15 bases between them. The CDR3 loop spans 14 amino acids. CDR1 and CDR2 from the germline V gene are SGHTA and FQGNSA. CDR3 in amino acids: CASSPGGARYEQYF. CDR3 DNA sequence: TGTGCCAGCAGCCCCGGCGGGGCGAGATACGAGCAGTACTTC.

V is TRBV6-4 and J is TRBJ2-1; TRBD2 might be the D (5 bases). CDR1 is MRHNA, CDR2 SNTAGT, per germline. This CDR3 region has 16 residues. The V and J ends lost 2 bases and 0 bases respectively, with 11 bases between them. The CDR3 is CASSDVSGSSYNEQFF. The DNA of the CDR3 is TGTGCCAGCAGTGACGTTTCGGGGAGCTCCTACAATGAGCAGTTCTTC.

The chain carries TRBV10-3 and TRBJ2-2; 8 nucleotides align to TRBD2. Germline assignment: CDR1 ENHRY and CDR2 SYGVKD. Losses at the gene ends were 5 bases for V and 2 bases for J; bases not matched to a gene: 25. The CDR3 is made up of 22 amino acids. CDR3 in amino acids: CAISRTDPRSSGETSNTGELFF. In nucleotides, the CDR3 is TGTGCCATCAGTAGGACAGACCCGAGGAGTAGCGGGGAGACTAGTAACACCGGGGAGCTGTTTTTT.

V and J are TRBV10-1 and TRBJ2-2; D not resolved. The V end was cut by 7 bases, the J end by 6 bases, with 9 bases between. The CDR3 consists of 12 residues. The germline V gene has CDR1 WNHNN and CDR2 SYGVQD (reference sequence). In DNA, the CDR3 is TGCGCCAGCACTGGGGAAGCCGGGGAGCTGTTTTTT. It codes for CASTGEAGELFF.

The chain links TRBV5-1 to TRBJ1-1; the D is unclear. V lost 3 bases and J lost 2, with 11 bases in between. The germline gives CDR1 SGHRS, CDR2 YFSETQ. The CDR3 runs 14 residues. The CDR3 bases are TGCGCCAGCAGCTCGCTGGGTGCAAACACTGAAGCTTTCTTT. Translated, it gives CASSSLGANTEAFF.

V and J are TRBV5-1 and TRBJ2-2, with 7 bases identical to TRBD2. The CDR3 spans 15 residues. The junction had 10 bases not matched to a gene; V was cut back by 6 bases and J by 5 bases. Per the germline V gene, CDR1 is SGHRS and CDR2 is YFSETQ. The CDR3 nucleotides read TGCGCCAGCACCCTGCTAAGCGGGGATACCGGGGAGCTGTTTTTT. Protein sequence: CASTLLSGDTGELFF. The full variable domain, completed using reference TRBV5-1 and TRBJ2-2, is KAGVTQTPRYLIKTRGQQVTLSCSPISGHRSVSWYQQTPGQGLQFLFEYFSETQRNKGNFPGRFSGRQFSNSRSEMNVSTLELGDSALYLCASTLLSGDTGELFFGEGSRLTVL.

The chain has TRBV25-1 and TRBJ2-7; TRBD1 agrees at 10 bases. The CDR3 has 15 residues. The V gene end was trimmed by 5 bases and the J gene end by 2 bases; junction bases not matched to a gene: 6. In germline, CDR1 is MGHDK, CDR2 SYGVNS. CDR3 nucleotide sequence: TGTGCCAGCAGTCCCCTCGGACAGGGGGCCTACGAGCAGTACTTC. It yields the protein CASSPLGQGAYEQYF.

This clone was seen only a few times. This chain uses TRBV19 with TRBJ1-5; no clear D gene. V gave up 7 bases and J gave up 2 bases, with 9 bases separating them. The germline V gene encodes CDR1 LNHDA and CDR2 SQIVND (reference sequence). The CDR3 sequence is 13 residues long. The CDR3 loop is CASTSIRNQPQHF. The CDR3 region has the DNA TGTGCCAGTACCTCAATCCGCAATCAGCCCCAGCATTTT.

The chain links TRBV4-2 to TRBJ2-5, with 10 bases lining up with TRBD2. Germline CDR1 is LGHNA and CDR2 is YNFKEQ. The CDR3 has 16 amino acids. With V trimmed by 0 bases and J by 5 bases, 6 bases remained unmatched. The CDR3 protein is CASSQEPAGGYETQYF. DNA of the CDR3: TGTGCCAGCAGCCAAGAACCAGCGGGAGGGTATGAGACCCAGTACTTC.

This clone was counted once. J is TRBJ2-2 and V is TRBV4-2, with D tentatively TRBD2 (5 bases). Germline CDR1 is LGHNA and CDR2 is YNFKEQ. Trimming pared 1 base from V and 6 bases from J, leaving 6 bases between. This CDR3 region has 13 residues. The CDR3: CASSQGTPGELFF. CDR3 nucleotides: TGTGCCAGCAGCCAAGGGACTCCCGGGGAGCTGTTTTTT.

The chain employs TRBV25-1 and TRBJ2-7; 8 nucleotides match TRBD1. The CDR3 is 15 residues long. Trimming removed 2 bases from V and 4 bases from J; junction bases left unmatched: 7. Germline V gene sequence: CDR1 MGHDK, CDR2 SYGVNS. CDR3 amino acids: CASSEVTRGHYEQYF. CDR3 nucleotides: TGTGCCAGCAGTGAAGTCACCAGGGGGCATTACGAGCAGTACTTC.

The rearrangement uses TRBV9 and TRBJ2-3; 8 nucleotides agree with TRBD2. The junction had 16 bases not matched to a gene; V was cut back by 4 bases and J by 6 bases. The CDR3 has 17 residues. Per the germline V gene, CDR1 is SGDLS and CDR2 is YYNGEE. The CDR3 sequence is CASSFPSGFVLNDTQYF. In DNA, the CDR3 is TGTGCCAGCAGCTTCCCTAGCGGGTTCGTGCTGAACGATACGCAGTATTTT.

This clone has only a few counts. The gene calls are TRBV27 and TRBJ1-1; D is possibly TRBD1 (5 bases). The CDR3 has 15 amino acids. CDR1 and CDR2 from the germline V gene are MNHEY and SMNVEV (reference sequence). Between the trimmed V and J ends, which lost 1 base and 4 bases, there was a span of 13 bases. The CDR3 here is CASSLLSGGITEAFF. In DNA, the CDR3 is TGTGCCAGCAGTTTATTATCGGGGGGGATCACTGAAGCTTTCTTT.

V is TRBV5-4 and J is TRBJ2-1; TRBD1 aligns across 8 bases. The J segment lost 0 bases and the V segment lost 5 bases, leaving 4 bases of the junction unmatched. Germline V gene lookup returns CDR1 SGHNT and CDR2 YYREEE (reference sequence). The CDR3 runs 15 residues. DNA of the CDR3: TGTGCCAGCAGATACGGACAGGGCTCCTACAATGAGCAGTTCTTC. It encodes CASRYGQGSYNEQFF.

V usage is TRBV11-2 and J usage is TRBJ1-6; D is possibly TRBD1 (6 bases). Trimming left V 1 base short and J 10 bases short, with 23 bases between. Germline CDR1 reads SGHAT; CDR2 reads FQNNGV. The CDR3 is made up of 18 amino acids. CDR3 DNA: TGTGCCAGCAGCTTAGGTGCCAGGGGCGGGAAGACGTTATCACCCCTCCACTTT. Protein product: CASSLGARGGKTLSPLHF.